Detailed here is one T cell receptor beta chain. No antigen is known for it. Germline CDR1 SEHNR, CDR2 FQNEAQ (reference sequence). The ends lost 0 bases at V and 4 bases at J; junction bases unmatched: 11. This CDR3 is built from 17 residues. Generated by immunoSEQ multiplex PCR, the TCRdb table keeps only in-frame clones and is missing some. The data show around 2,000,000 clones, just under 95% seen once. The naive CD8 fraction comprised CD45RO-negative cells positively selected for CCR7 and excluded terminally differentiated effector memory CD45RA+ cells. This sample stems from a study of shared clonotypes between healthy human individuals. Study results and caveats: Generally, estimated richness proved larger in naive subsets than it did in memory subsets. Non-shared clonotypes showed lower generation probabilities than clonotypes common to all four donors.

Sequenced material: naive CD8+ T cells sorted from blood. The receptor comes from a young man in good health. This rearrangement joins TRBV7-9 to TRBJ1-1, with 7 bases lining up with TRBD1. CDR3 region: CASSLAPGTVAVTEAFF. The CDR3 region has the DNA TGTGCCAGCAGCTTAGCGCCAGGGACAGTGGCCGTCACTGAAGCTTTCTTT.